Listed below are T cell receptor beta chains from one sample, sequenced in a study of T cell responses to AZD1222 COVID-19 vaccine. This table comes from immunoSEQ multiplex PCR, and its TCRdb copy is limited to in-frame clones, with some not included. The sample holds approximately 30,000 clones; roughly 73% are singletons and the top ten take roughly 5%. The source material was peripheral blood, sampled on day 0 of AZD1222 vaccination. The source is an adult in good health. The CDR3 runs from the conserved cysteine through the conserved F or W.

v_call: TRBV6-5; cdr3_length: 11; j_call: TRBJ1-1; cdr3_aa: CASSRYTEAFF
v_call: TRBV18; cdr3_length: 15; j_call: TRBJ2-7; cdr3_aa: CASSPPARTSYEQYF
v_call: TRBV18; cdr3_length: 15; j_call: TRBJ1-1; cdr3_aa: CASSPTGVGITEAFF
v_call: TRBV6-6; cdr3_length: 13; j_call: TRBJ1-1; cdr3_aa: CASTTGGITEAFF
v_call: TRBV5-6; cdr3_length: 14; j_call: TRBJ1-6; cdr3_aa: CASSLGFYNSPLHF
v_call: TRBV11-2; cdr3_length: 13; j_call: TRBJ2-1; cdr3_aa: CASSLDWAGEQFF
v_call: TRBV7-8; cdr3_length: 14; j_call: TRBJ2-1; cdr3_aa: CASSLVGLEVEQFF
v_call: TRBV27; cdr3_length: 13; j_call: TRBJ1-2; cdr3_aa: CASSPRTGGGYTF
v_call: TRBV29-1; cdr3_length: 13; j_call: TRBJ1-2; cdr3_aa: CSSRDGDLVGYTF
v_call: TRBV19; cdr3_length: 13; j_call: TRBJ1-2; cdr3_aa: CASSRGDDYGYTF
v_call: TRBV24-1; cdr3_length: 12; j_call: TRBJ1-5; cdr3_aa: CATSDQPGPQHF
v_call: TRBV11-2; cdr3_length: 14; j_call: TRBJ2-1; cdr3_aa: CASSLDGTSYEQFF
v_call: TRBV7-2; cdr3_length: 14; j_call: TRBJ1-3; cdr3_aa: CASSLTRAGNTIYF
v_call: TRBV6-1; cdr3_length: 13; j_call: TRBJ1-1; cdr3_aa: CASSEDRRAEAFF